A single T cell receptor beta chain is shown here with its context. Per the original methods: Using reference gene primer amplification, nucleated cell counts were estimated. TCRdb's copy holds only in-frame clones and misses some; the assay was immunoSEQ multiplex PCR. Clonal size and the V and J genes are those of that table, whereas D and trimming came from the DNA. The sample records about 58,000 clones, 75% to 90% being singletons. The CDR3 runs 15 residues. Germline-derived CDR1 and CDR2 are SGHTA and FQGNSA. Trimming left V 1 base short and J 1 base short, with 11 bases between. The Seattle patients, enrolled during active infection, were followed longitudinally. This entry comes from a study of blood T cell repertoires in COVID-19. Overall study context: Collection of acute and convalescent COVID-19 samples took place in the United States, Italy and Spain. Sample material is recorded as cDNA or gDNA derived from T cells, B-cell-depleted T cells, or PBMCs.

The sequencing sample was made of peripheral blood. This chain connects TRBV7-2 to TRBJ2-7; tentative D call: TRBD2 (5 bases). This clonotype was obtained from a man in his 60s with COVID-19, enrolled during active disease. The DNA for the CDR3 is TGTGCCAGCAGCTTAGGGGTCGGGATTTCCTACGAGCAGTACTTC. Its protein product is CASSLGVGISYEQYF.